This TCR beta chain derives from a study of molecular identifiers for immune sequencing clone quantification (dated by TCRdb to between 2018 and 2020). Concerning the study at large: For a replicate experiment, RNA from around 18,000 or 91,000 naive CD8 T cells was divided into five aliquots, and four of the five aliquots were sequenced. This methods study benchmarked molecular-identifier clustering-based TCR repertoire sequencing (MIDCIRS) and TCR RNA copy counting, using CD8 T cells to do so.

The sample holds a few counts of this clonotype. This receptor's antigen is unknown. There are no base qualities to consult, and no much larger clone falls within one base. The CDR3, from cysteine to phenylalanine, totals 15 residues. Only the CDR3 DNA stays, 45 bases, in frame from base 1. For this chain, trimming is 0 bases at the V end and 9 bases at the J end, and the number of junction bases without a gene match is 4. The CDR1 and CDR2 encoded by the germline V gene are SGDLS and YYNGEE. Libraries of naive CD8 T cells were generated from roughly 21,000 to 960,000 sorted cells, with 10%, 30% or 50% of the purified RNA used. On a BD FACSAria II, naive CD8 T cells were FACS-sorted as CD8+CD4-CCR7+CD45RA+ and collected into RLT Plus buffer. Detection sensitivity was tested by spiking Jurkat RNA equal to about 10 TCR copies' worth into samples containing roughly 19,000-1,100,000 naive CD8 T cells. CD8 T cells were enriched using RosetteSep CD8+ T Cell Enrichment Cocktail and Ficoll-Paque, and the enriched cells then underwent ACK red cell lysis.

Receptors were amplified or captured by PCR. For sequencing, a NextSeq 500 was employed. Bulk TCR libraries were generated as previously described, with the TCR primers listed in Table S5 used. Purification of total RNA was performed with the Qiagen AllPrep DNA/RNA kit. Before analysis, reads from multiple sequencing runs of the same library were pooled. Processing in the source paper ran as follows. Reads were retained only if an exact TCR constant sequence was present, and the retained reads were trimmed to 150 nt and grouped according to their 12-nt molecular barcodes. Reads inside each barcode group were sub-clustered using a 15% Levenshtein threshold, and a quality-weighted consensus sequence was constructed for each RNA molecule. Non-functional sequences were excluded, and lower-count sequences lying one edit away from another sequence were also excluded. On the basis of fitting two negative binomial distributions, barcode sub-clusters with fewer than 20% of the maximum read count were discarded. Using fastp trimming at Q25 and MiXCR clonotype assembly, TCRdb reanalyzed the public sequencing data and kept in-frame beta chains. Duplicate CDR3 protein sequences are folded into a single record with the most common DNA and genes. The V and J calls and clone size come from TCRdb's table, not from the authors' own analysis. The sample table records nearly 55,000 distinct CDR3 sequences; about a third of these occur just once. Of the sample, about 3.8% is held by the ten largest clones.

What the research found in general, with its limitations: Spiked-in Jurkat TCR RNA equal to a single cell's worth was reported to be detectable even within one million naive CD8 T cells. Modeling gave roughly 2.9 recovered TCR RNA copies per cell versus approximately 11 by digital PCR, implying 25% to 30% capture efficiency. Spiked-in Jurkat TCR RNA (around eleven copies' worth), which is not part of the donor repertoire, was contained in the naive libraries. Highly expanded clone sizes could be underestimated if identical TCR molecules share a barcode. Without barcode sub-clustering, chimeric consensus sequences inflated TCR diversity; chimeras reached as high as 47%. Clones above 20 RNA copies held over 97% of molecules in CMV-specific effector cells but under 1% in naive cells.

The chain joins TRBV9 to TRBJ1-6, and 9 bases in between align with TRBD1. The TCR was taken from a human donor in good health. Some libraries in this study had Jurkat cell RNA spiked in. The sequenced material came from naive CD8+ T cells from blood, with Jurkat cell RNA spiked in. The cell subset or site label on this specimen signifies: FACS-sorted CD8+CD4-CCR7+CD45RA+ naive T cells. The nucleotide sequence reads as follows: TGTGCCAGCAGCGTAGATCGGGACAGGGTTTCACCCCTCCACTTT. Translation gives CASSVDRDRVSPLHF.